Below are 2 T cell receptor beta chains sequenced from a single sample in a study of breast tumors, draining lymph nodes, adjacent tissues. The lymph nodes were axillary draining lymph nodes from breast cancer patients. Each CDR3 protein is one row after TCRdb ran MiXCR on the multiplex PCR reads. The sample yields fewer than 250,000 distinct CDR3 sequences, 32% seen once. Sequencing was done on a sample of axillary lymph node tissue. All receptors derive from a female donor with breast cancer. Some clones in this sample may be carry-over from other donors' samples.

This clonotype occurred once. The chain couples TRBV5-1 to TRBJ2-1, with TRBD2 matching over 10 bases. The CDR3 has 15 amino acids. Germline loops: CDR1 SGHRS, CDR2 YFSETQ. The J segment lost 5 bases and the V segment lost 3 bases, leaving 5 bases of the junction unmatched. The CDR3 is CASSSSGRVNNEQFF. DNA of the CDR3: TGCGCCAGCAGCTCTAGCGGGAGAGTAAACAATGAGCAGTTCTTC.

This clonotype was detected many times. This chain links TRBV12-3 or TRBV12-4 with TRBJ2-1, with 11 bases aligning to TRBD2. The CDR3 spans 16 residues. The trim removed 6 bases at V and 3 bases at J, leaving 7 bases unmatched. The CDR3 is CASRPTGTSGYNEQFF. CDR3 in DNA: TGTGCCAGCAGACCCACCGGGACTAGCGGCTACAATGAGCAGTTCTTC.